The 30 T cell receptor beta chains reported below all come from one sample, sequenced in a study of OX40 agonist ivuxolimab in advanced cancers. Libraries came from the immunoSEQ multiplex PCR assay. The source is immuneACCESS, and TCRdb retained only in-frame sequences with V and J called. Part of the clones is not carried over; for the studies checked, unresolved V genes explain less than half of this, and the remainder is unexplained. The sample records nearly 80,000 clones, approximately 94% of which are singletons. Of the sample, 8.5% to 10% is held by the ten largest clones. Material: CD4+ or CD8+ T cells sorted from blood, obtained in a trial of the OX40 agonist ivuxolimab. The receptor source for this set is an adult with an advanced solid tumor such as melanoma, head and neck, liver or kidney cancer.

The chain joins TRBV19 to TRBJ2-1, with a possible D match to TRBD2 (6 bases). This CDR3 contains 15 residues. V lost 3 bases, J lost 6 bases, and 15 bases lay in between. Germline V CDR1 and CDR2: LNHDA, SQIVND (reference sequence). The CDR3 here is CASSIWVGSGNEQFF. The CDR3 nucleotides are TGTGCCAGTAGTATTTGGGTCGGGAGCGGCAATGAGCAGTTCTTC. Drawing the rest from reference TRBV19 and TRBJ2-1, the complete variable domain is DGGITQSPKYLFRKEGQNVTLSCEQNLNHDAMYWYRQDPGQGLRLIYYSQIVNDFQKGDIAEGYSVSREKKESFPLTVTSAQKNPTAFYLCASSIWVGSGNEQFFGPGTRLTVL.

This clone has only one observation. This chain uses TRBV27 with TRBJ1-2, with 12 bases aligning to TRBD1. This CDR3 spans 14 amino acids. Looked up from germline, CDR1 is MNHEY and CDR2 is SMNVEV (reference sequence). The V gene end was trimmed by 3 bases and the J gene end by 7 bases; junction bases not matched to a gene: 3. CDR3 DNA sequence: TGTGCCAGCAGTTTCGGGACAGGGGGCCTTGGCTACACCTTC. It yields the protein CASSFGTGGLGYTF.

This chain uses TRBV18 with TRBJ2-1, with TRBD1 matching over 7 bases. V was clipped by 0 bases and J by 11 bases; unmatched bases: 7. Germline V gene lookup returns CDR1 KGHSH and CDR2 LQKENI. This CDR3 is built from 14 residues. CDR3 in amino acids: CASSPPAGGGKQFF. CDR3 nucleotide sequence: TGTGCCAGCTCACCACCGGCAGGGGGTGGCAAGCAGTTCTTC.

The J gene is TRBJ1-4, the V gene TRBV5-4, with TRBD1 matching 7 bases. The CDR3 totals 16 residues. Looked up from germline, CDR1 is SGHNT and CDR2 is YYREEE (reference sequence). Germline trimming cut 3 bases from V and 6 bases from J; bases unmatched to any gene: 11. CDR3 region: CASSSDLGGAYEKLFF. The CDR3, as DNA: TGTGCCAGCAGCTCGGACCTAGGGGGCGCGTATGAAAAACTGTTTTTT.

The chain employs TRBV9 and TRBJ1-1, with a tentative D call TRBD1 (5 bases). V lost 6 bases to trimming and J lost 4 bases, with 16 bases between them. CDR3 length equals 14 residues. Germline V gene data show CDR1 as SGDLS and CDR2 as YYNGEE. The CDR3: CASNTGGWGTEAFF. Here the CDR3 DNA reads TGTGCCAGCAACACGGGGGGATGGGGCACTGAAGCTTTCTTT.

This clone was seen once. The chain's CDR3 is CASSHPAGPSQETQYF. The CDR3 region has the DNA TGTGCCAGCAGCCACCCAGCGGGGCCTTCCCAAGAGACCCAGTACTTC. The V call is TRBV14, the J call TRBJ2-5; 7 bases are a match to TRBD2. This CDR3 spans 16 amino acids. Germline V gene data show CDR1 as SGHDN and CDR2 as FVKESK. V shed 3 bases and J 1 base; nucleotides not matched to a gene: 8.

The chain combines TRBV19 with TRBJ1-2; D call uncertain. Trimming pared 10 bases from V and 8 bases from J, leaving 20 bases between. The germline V gene encodes CDR1 LNHDA and CDR2 SQIVND (reference sequence). This CDR3 is built from 13 residues. CDR3 nucleotides: TGTGCCACCGACGCGGAGGGAAATCGGGGCTACACCTTC. Residues: CATDAEGNRGYTF.

The chain has TRBV28 and TRBJ2-7; TRBD2 aligns across 10 bases. CDR3 size: 14 residues. V lost 6 bases to trimming and J lost 5 bases; unmatched junction nucleotides: 7. The germline V gene encodes CDR1 MDHEN and CDR2 SYDVKM. CDR3 bases: TGTGCCAGCAGCCGCCCCGGACTAGCGGACGAGCAGTACTTC. Residues: CASSRPGLADEQYF.

CDR3 region: CASSFHPVAGGFTDTQYF. The CDR3 region has the DNA TGTGCCAGCAGTTTTCACCCTGTCGCGGGGGGGTTCACAGATACGCAGTATTTT. The chain uses TRBV28 and TRBJ2-3; 9 positions match TRBD2. The J segment lost 2 bases and the V segment lost 3 bases, leaving 12 bases of the junction unmatched. The CDR3 is 18 residues long. The V gene's germline CDR1 is MDHEN and CDR2 SYDVKM.

This clone was seen only once. The rearrangement joins TRBV7-9 to TRBJ2-5; no clear D. Germline loops: CDR1 SEHNR, CDR2 FQNEAQ (reference sequence). Trimming took 1 base from V and 1 from J, leaving 7 bases between them. The CDR3 is 14 residues long. The CDR3 loop reads CASSLDHLQETQYF. As DNA, the CDR3 is TGTGCCAGCAGCTTAGACCATCTCCAAGAGACCCAGTACTTC.

The chain has TRBV7-8 and TRBJ2-7; D call uncertain. The germline V and J ends were trimmed by 3 bases and 5 bases, with 5 bases remaining between them. The CDR3 loop spans 11 amino acids. Germline lookup yields CDR1 SGHVS and CDR2 FQNEAQ. CDR3 sequence reads: CASSFGHEQYF. As DNA, the CDR3 is TGTGCCAGCAGCTTCGGGCACGAGCAGTACTTC.

V gene TRBV6-5 combines with J gene TRBJ1-5; D gene ambiguous. The CDR3 is 15 amino acids. Trimming removed 0 bases at V and 7 bases at J, with 13 bases between. Germline CDR1 is MNHEY and CDR2 is SVGAGI. The CDR3 is CASSYSAGVGQPQHF. CDR3 DNA sequence: TGTGCCAGCAGTTACTCGGCCGGGGTTGGACAGCCCCAGCATTTT.

The chain uses TRBV4-1 and TRBJ2-3, with no clear D. V lost 0 bases to trimming and J lost 1 base, with 8 bases between them. Germline V gives CDR1 MGHRA, CDR2 YSYEKL. The CDR3 is 15 amino acids. In nucleotides, the CDR3 is TGCGCCAGCAGCCAAGATATGCCTGGCACAGATACGCAGTATTTT. Translated, it gives CASSQDMPGTDTQYF.

V is TRBV9 and J is TRBJ2-3, with D unresolved. There are 14 residues in the CDR3. From germline, CDR1 is SGDLS and CDR2 YYNGEE. The ends were cut back, 4 bases at V and 2 bases at J, with 11 bases in the middle. CDR3 bases: TGTGCCAGCAGCACTCTGGACCTCACAGATACGCAGTATTTT. Protein: CASSTLDLTDTQYF.

This clone occurred a few times. V usage is TRBV6-4 and J usage is TRBJ2-2, with TRBD1 matching over 10 bases. Germline CDR1 is MRHNA and CDR2 is SNTAGT. The J segment lost 3 bases and the V segment lost 7 bases, leaving 5 bases of the junction unmatched. The CDR3 is 15 amino acids. The CDR3 here is CASKAGQGDTGELFF. The CDR3 DNA reads as TGTGCCAGCAAAGCCGGACAGGGGGACACCGGGGAGCTGTTTTTT.

The chain joins TRBV29-1 to TRBJ2-3; 7 nucleotides agree with TRBD1. Germline CDR1 and CDR2: SQVTM and ANQGSEA. This CDR3 has 13 amino acids. Trimming took 8 bases from V and 0 from J; bases not matched to a gene: 5. The chain's CDR3 is CSLRDSSTDTQYF. CDR3 sequence (DNA): TGCAGCCTGAGGGACAGCAGCACAGATACGCAGTATTTT.

The V and J genes are TRBV6-1 and TRBJ2-7; D not resolved. CDR3 size: 14 residues. The V end was cut by 7 bases, the J end by 2 bases, with 15 bases between. Germline CDR1 is MNHNS and CDR2 is SASEGT. The CDR3 spells CASKGELPTYEQYF. The DNA of the CDR3 is TGTGCCAGCAAAGGAGAACTACCCACCTACGAGCAGTACTTC.

The chain is built from TRBV7-9 and TRBJ2-7; maybe TRBD1 (6 bases). This CDR3 region has 14 residues. V dropped 5 bases and J dropped 6 bases, with 17 bases sitting between them. Looked up from germline, CDR1 is SEHNR and CDR2 is FQNEAQ (reference sequence). The CDR3 DNA reads as TGTGCCAGCAGCGAAACGACACAGGGCGGCGAGCAGTACTTC. Its protein is CASSETTQGGEQYF.

The chain carries TRBV7-6 and TRBJ2-1, with TRBD2 matching 10 bases. In germline, CDR1 is SGHVS, CDR2 FNYEAQ. The V segment lost 4 bases and the J segment 5 bases; nucleotides outside the gene matches: 8. The CDR3 is 16 amino acids. In DNA, the CDR3 is TGTGCCAGCAGCTGGGATAGCGGGGGGCCTCACAATGAGCAGTTCTTC. Translation: CASSWDSGGPHNEQFF.

This chain links TRBV18 with TRBJ2-3; TRBD2 aligns across 10 bases. CDR1 KGHSH and CDR2 LQKENI come from the germline V gene. The CDR3 loop spans 15 amino acids. J lost 1 base, V lost 5 bases, and 3 bases had no gene match. The CDR3 here is CASSTGTSGTDTQYF. The DNA for the CDR3 is TGTGCCAGCTCAACCGGGACTAGCGGCACAGATACGCAGTATTTT.

This sequence joins TRBV5-6 and TRBJ2-7, with D possibly matching TRBD2 (5 bases). CDR1 SGHDT and CDR2 YYEEEE come from the germline V gene. V gave up 3 bases and J gave up 3 bases, with 16 bases separating them. This CDR3 is built from 15 residues. The CDR3 DNA follows: TGTGCCAGCAGCTGGCTCCTTAGCGACCACTACGAGCAGTACTTC. Residues: CASSWLLSDHYEQYF.

V and J are TRBV2 and TRBJ2-5; possible D gene TRBD1, 5 bases. The J call may be faulty, since TRBJ2-7 better matches the DNA end. Germline assignment: CDR1 SNHLY and CDR2 FYNNEI. This CDR3 spans 11 amino acids. CDR3 loop: CASSGGHEQYF. CDR3 bases: TGTGCCAGCAGTGGGGGCCACGAGCAGTACTTC.

V usage is TRBV19 and J usage is TRBJ1-5; D gene uncertain. This CDR3 is 16 amino acids long. The V end lost 5 bases, the J end lost 4 bases, and 18 bases lay between the germline ends. Germline V CDR1 and CDR2: LNHDA, SQIVND (reference sequence). CDR3 sequence: CASSDPSIVLNQPQHF. The CDR3 DNA is TGTGCCAGTAGTGATCCGTCCATCGTCTTAAATCAGCCCCAGCATTTT.

V and J are TRBV18 and TRBJ2-2; the D gene is possibly TRBD1 (6 bases). The V gene lost 3 bases and the J gene lost 1 base, with 12 bases spanning the gap. This CDR3 is 16 amino acids long. Germline V gene lookup returns CDR1 KGHSH and CDR2 LQKENI. CDR3 DNA: TGTGCCAGCTCACCCGAAGAGACAGGGAACACCGGGGAGCTGTTTTTT. Protein product: CASSPEETGNTGELFF.

The genes are TRBV9 and TRBJ1-2; TRBD1 is a possible D gene (6 bases). V gave up 5 bases and J gave up 3 bases, with 11 bases separating them. There are 13 residues in the CDR3. Germline V gene lookup returns CDR1 SGDLS and CDR2 YYNGEE. CDR3 bases: TGTGCCAGCAGTGGGGGGCGCGACTATGGCTACACCTTC. Protein sequence: CASSGGRDYGYTF.

Only one count was recorded for this clone. The rearrangement joins TRBV28 to TRBJ1-6, with 7 bases aligning to TRBD1. CDR1 and CDR2 from the germline V gene are MDHEN and SYDVKM. The CDR3 is 14 amino acids. The V gene end was trimmed by 5 bases and the J gene end by 8 bases; junction bases not matched to a gene: 6. Here the CDR3 DNA reads TGTGCCAGCAGTACTACGGGACAGTATTCACCCCTCCACTTT. Protein: CASSTTGQYSPLHF.

The chain carries TRBV30 and TRBJ2-7; a possible D gene is TRBD1 (6 bases). V dropped 4 bases and J dropped 1 base, with 14 bases sitting between them. CDR1 and CDR2 (germline): GTSNPN, SVGIG (reference sequence). There are 14 residues in the CDR3. The CDR3 sequence: CAWIPGAGSYEQYF. The CDR3 coding sequence is TGTGCCTGGATACCAGGGGCAGGGTCCTACGAGCAGTACTTC. Together with reference TRBV30 and TRBJ2-7, the CDR3 gives the full variable domain: SQTIHQWPATLVQPVGSPLSLECTVEGTSNPNLYWYRQAAGRGLQLLFYSVGIGQISSEVPQNLSASRPQDRQFILSSKKLLLSDSGFYLCAWIPGAGSYEQYFGPGTRLTVT.

This chain uses TRBV19 with TRBJ1-3; D not resolved. CDR1 is LNHDA and CDR2 is SQIVND in the germline V gene (reference sequence). Deletions cut 1 base from V and 2 bases from J, with 15 bases between. The CDR3 length is 17 residues. DNA for the CDR3: TGTGCCAGTAGTATAGTGGAGGGTCTGCAGACTGGAAACACCATATATTTT. This sequence encodes CASSIVEGLQTGNTIYF.

The gene calls are TRBV5-6 and TRBJ2-3, with D perhaps being TRBD1 or TRBD2 (6 bases each). Trimming removed 0 bases at V and 2 bases at J, with 16 bases between. Germline loops: CDR1 SGHDT, CDR2 YYEEEE. The CDR3 runs to 17 residues. CDR3 in amino acids: CASSLEGERVYTDTQYF. The CDR3 DNA reads as TGTGCCAGCAGCTTGGAGGGGGAGCGGGTTTACACAGATACGCAGTATTTT.

A remark on this clone: Additional DNA sequences in this sample encode the identical CDR3. The rearrangement joins TRBV27 to TRBJ2-7; D remains unclear. This CDR3 has 13 residues. Trimming shortened V by 2 bases and J by 2 bases, and 7 bases separated the two germline ends. Looked up from germline, CDR1 is MNHEY and CDR2 is SMNVEV (reference sequence). The CDR3 spells CASSLGTTYEQYF. CDR3 in DNA: TGTGCCAGCAGTTTAGGCACAACCTACGAGCAGTACTTC.